The T cell receptor (beta chain) under discussion was sequenced for a study of T-cell reconstitution after alpha-beta-depleted transplantation in children. TCRbeta library construction was performed incorporating unique molecular identifiers. TCRdb itself ran the PCR reads through MiXCR, one entry per CDR3 protein. Found here are about 540,000 distinct CDR3 sequences, around 17% of them singletons; the top ten hold 3.3%. The CDR3 length is 14 residues. Germline V gene data show CDR1 as LNHNV and CDR2 as YYDKDF (reference sequence). V was cut by 3 bases and J by 2 bases, with 8 bases left in between. The table lists this clonotype with a few counts.

This sample comprised PBMCs from the stem cell graft donor, obtained from the stem cell graft. The TCR was taken from a human donor who donated a stem cell graft to a child with acute lymphoblastic leukemia. The rearrangement uses TRBV15 and TRBJ1-5, with unresolved D. The CDR3 reads CATSRAGGNQPQHF. Written as DNA, the CDR3 is TGTGCCACCAGCAGGGCCGGGGGCAATCAGCCCCAGCATTTT.